A selection of T cell receptor beta chains follows, all from one sample in a study of blood T cell repertoires in COVID-19. TCRdb's copy holds only in-frame clones and misses some; the assay was immunoSEQ multiplex PCR. The table lists about 230,000 clones, around 83% of them singletons. Sequencing was done on a sample of peripheral blood. These receptors came from a man in his forties or fifties with active or convalescent COVID-19. The CDR3 runs from the conserved cysteine through the conserved F or W. A D gene is named only where the DNA matches it firmly. Size values are once, few and many counts, or a class for expanded clones, and some rows have none.

cdr3_nt cdr3_aa d_call j_call v_call clone_size
TGCAGTGCGACAGACGTATACGAGCAGTACTTC CSATDVYEQYF . TRBJ2-7 TRBV20-1 few
TGCGCCAGCAGCCAAGCTTTAGGGCAGGGTTTAAGCAATCAGCCCCAGCATTTT CASSQALGQGLSNQPQHF . TRBJ1-5 TRBV4-1 .
TGTGCCTGGAGGGCACTAGCGGGAGGGCCGGTTAGCACAGATACGCAGTATTTT CAWRALAGGPVSTDTQYF TRBD2 TRBJ2-3 TRBV30 .
TGCGCCAGCAGCCACCAGGGACTAGCCAAAAACATTCAGTACTTC CASSHQGLAKNIQYF . TRBJ2-4 TRBV4-1 .
TGTGCCAGCACGGGGGGAGATGGAAACATTCAGTACTTC CASTGGDGNIQYF TRBD2 TRBJ2-4 TRBV6-5 .
TGTGCCAGCAGACTAACTCAGGGGGTGAACACTGAAGCTTTCTTT CASRLTQGVNTEAFF TRBD1 TRBJ1-1 TRBV11-1 .
TGTGCCAGCAGCGTAGGTAGTACGGCAGATACGCAGTATTTT CASSVGSTADTQYF . TRBJ2-3 TRBV9 .
TGCGCCAGCAGCCCAGAGGGACAGCCTCGCTCTGGGGCCAACGTCCTGACTTTC CASSPEGQPRSGANVLTF TRBD1 TRBJ2-6 TRBV4-3 .
TGTGCCAGCCTGAGGCAGGGGAACACTGAAGCTTTCTTT CASLRQGNTEAFF . TRBJ1-1 TRBV2 .
TGTGCCAGCTCACCCGCCGGAGGGCAGGTTTCCTACGAGCAGTACTTC CASSPAGGQVSYEQYF . TRBJ2-7 TRBV18 few
TGTGCCTGGAGCGAGGGGGCTGGGCAGCCCCAGCATTTT CAWSEGAGQPQHF TRBD1 TRBJ1-5 TRBV30 .
TGTGCCAGCAGTTGGGGATCGATGACAGATTCATATGGCTACACCTTC CASSWGSMTDSYGYTF . TRBJ1-2 TRBV28 .
TGTGCCAGCAGTGAACAGGGGGCCTACGAGCAGTACTTC CASSEQGAYEQYF TRBD1 TRBJ2-7 TRBV2 .
TGCAGCGTTCGACTAGCGGCTCAAGAGACCCAGTACTTC CSVRLAAQETQYF TRBD2 TRBJ2-5 TRBV29-1 once
TGTGCCAGCAGCCTAGCTTCCTATGGCTACACCTTC CASSLASYGYTF . TRBJ1-2 TRBV3-1/TRBV3-2 .
TGCGCCAGCAGCTTGGTACAGGGCGGGGAGCTGTTTTTT CASSLVQGGELFF . TRBJ2-2 TRBV5-1 .
TGCGCCAGCAGCTTGAGTACGGAGCACCAACCCTACACCGGGGAGCTGTTTTTT CASSLSTEHQPYTGELFF . TRBJ2-2 TRBV5-1 .
TGTGCCTGGAGTATTGGGACAGGGGACCTTGGCTACACCTTC CAWSIGTGDLGYTF TRBD1 TRBJ1-2 TRBV30 .
TGTGCCACCAGCAGAGGGCCAGGGGAAAAAGGAAACACCATATATTTT CATSRGPGEKGNTIYF . TRBJ1-3 TRBV15 .
TGTGCCAGCAGTTCCCGACAGGGATTTAATGAAAAACTGTTTTTT CASSSRQGFNEKLFF TRBD1 TRBJ1-4 TRBV6-5 .
TGTGCCAGTAGTTTCCAGGCTGATAATTCACCCCTCCACTTT CASSFQADNSPLHF . TRBJ1-6 TRBV19 .
TGTGCCAGCAGGGCCAGCGCAGGAGGGCCCTCTTACGAGCAGTACTTC CASRASAGGPSYEQYF . TRBJ2-7 TRBV28 .
TGTGCCAGCAGCTTAGCCGGGACAAACAAAAACATTCAGTACTTC CASSLAGTNKNIQYF . TRBJ2-4 TRBV11-2 .
TGTGCCAGTAATAAGGGACAGGGGGGAGAAAAACTGTTTTTT CASNKGQGGEKLFF TRBD1 TRBJ1-4 TRBV19 .
TGTGCCAGCAGTTTAAAACAGGAGTTTGAAGCTTTCTTT CASSLKQEFEAFF . TRBJ1-1 TRBV28 few
TGCGCCAGCAGCTTGGCCAGACTAGCGGGAGGGCCCAGTCCTCCTCCCCACGAGCAGTACTTC CASSLARLAGGPSPPPHEQYF TRBD2 TRBJ2-7 TRBV5-1 .
TGTGCCAGCAGCAACTTTCCCTGGACAGGTTGGAATCAGCCCCAGCATTTT CASSNFPWTGWNQPQHF . TRBJ1-5 TRBV21-1 .
TGTGCCAGTACCCGATCCGAAAGCGGACCCACAGATACGCAGTATTTT CASTRSESGPTDTQYF . TRBJ2-3 TRBV19 .
TGTGCCAGCAAATACGGACAGGGGAACACTGAAGCTTTCTTT CASKYGQGNTEAFF TRBD1 TRBJ1-1 TRBV3-1/TRBV3-2 once
TGTGCCAGCAGCGTTAGGACAGGGGGCACAGATACGCAGTATTTT CASSVRTGGTDTQYF TRBD1 TRBJ2-3 TRBV9 .
TGTGCCAGCAGTATAAGCTATAGCAATCAGCCCCAGCATTTT CASSISYSNQPQHF . TRBJ1-5 TRBV27 .
TGTGCCAGCAGCTTACGGAGGGCCGAAAATGAGCAGTTCTTC CASSLRRAENEQFF . TRBJ2-1 TRBV7-2 .
TGTGCCAGCTCAACTACAGGGGTTAATTCACCCCTCCACTTT CASSTTGVNSPLHF TRBD1 TRBJ1-6 TRBV18 .
TGTGCCGGAGGGACAGGGACCTACGAGCAGTACTTC CAGGTGTYEQYF TRBD1 TRBJ2-7 TRBV10-3 .
TGCAGTGCTAGTCCAGCGGTCAACTCCTACGAGCAGTACTTC CSASPAVNSYEQYF . TRBJ2-7 TRBV20-1 few
TGTGCCAGTATCCCCGGGACAGGGGCCTATGGCTACACCTTC CASIPGTGAYGYTF TRBD1 TRBJ1-2 TRBV19 .
TGTGCCAGCAGCCGGGACTCCGACACCGGGGAGCTGTTTTTT CASSRDSDTGELFF . TRBJ2-2 TRBV9 .
TGTGCCAGCAGTTACGACAGAGAGTATAATTCACCCCTCCACTTT CASSYDREYNSPLHF . TRBJ1-6 TRBV6-6 .
TGTGCCAGCAGCCACCAGGTAGGGGCTATCTCCTACAATGAGCAGTTCTTC CASSHQVGAISYNEQFF . TRBJ2-1 TRBV14 .
TGTGCCAGCAGCGTATTGAGCGGGAGCAGTAGTGAGCAGTTCTTC CASSVLSGSSSEQFF TRBD2 TRBJ2-1 TRBV9 .
TGTGCCAGCAGCTCCTCAGGGGGCAATGAAAAACTGTTTTTT CASSSSGGNEKLFF TRBD1 TRBJ1-4 TRBV7-9 .
TGTGCCAGCAGTTCGCGGTGGAATGAGCAGTTCTTC CASSSRWNEQFF . TRBJ2-1 TRBV6-4 once
TGTGCCAGCAGCCGACCCGAAACGGGACAGGTGGGAAACACCATATATTTT CASSRPETGQVGNTIYF TRBD1 TRBJ1-3 TRBV3-1/TRBV3-2 .
TGTGCCAGCTCACTGAACAGGGACGATTCCCTGTACTTC CASSLNRDDSLYF . TRBJ2-7 TRBV18 once
TGTGCCAGCAGCCCCGGCCGCACTAGCGGGAGTGAGGAGACCCAGTACTTC CASSPGRTSGSEETQYF TRBD2 TRBJ2-5 TRBV7-6 .
TGCGCCAGCAGCCAAGTGGTCTTCGAGGGTAGCACAGATACGCAGTATTTT CASSQVVFEGSTDTQYF . TRBJ2-3 TRBV4-1 .
TGTGCCAGCAGTTTCCTCTACAATGAGCAGTTCTTC CASSFLYNEQFF . TRBJ2-1 TRBV12-3/TRBV12-4 .
TGTGCCAGCAGTTTTGGACAACAGTCGAGCTACACCTTC CASSFGQQSSYTF . TRBJ1-2 TRBV12-3/TRBV12-4 .
TGTGCCAGCAGTGATCGTCACAGGCTGAGCTACGAGCAGTACTTC CASSDRHRLSYEQYF . TRBJ2-7 TRBV6-1 .
TGTGCCTGGAGTGTAGGCCAGGGAGGCACTGAAGCTTTCTTT CAWSVGQGGTEAFF . TRBJ1-1 TRBV30 .
TGTGCCAGCAGCTTCGGGTCAGCATCCTACGAGCAGTACTTC CASSFGSASYEQYF . TRBJ2-7 TRBV7-9 .
TGTGCCAGCAGTGAGGACAGGGGGGGCCACGGCTACACCTTC CASSEDRGGHGYTF TRBD1 TRBJ1-2 TRBV2 .
TGTGCCAGCAGTACTCGGGACAATACTAATGAAAAACTGTTTTTT CASSTRDNTNEKLFF . TRBJ1-4 TRBV28 once
TGCGCCAGCAGCTTGGATCAGGGTATACACTACGAGCAGTACTTC CASSLDQGIHYEQYF . TRBJ2-7 TRBV5-1 once